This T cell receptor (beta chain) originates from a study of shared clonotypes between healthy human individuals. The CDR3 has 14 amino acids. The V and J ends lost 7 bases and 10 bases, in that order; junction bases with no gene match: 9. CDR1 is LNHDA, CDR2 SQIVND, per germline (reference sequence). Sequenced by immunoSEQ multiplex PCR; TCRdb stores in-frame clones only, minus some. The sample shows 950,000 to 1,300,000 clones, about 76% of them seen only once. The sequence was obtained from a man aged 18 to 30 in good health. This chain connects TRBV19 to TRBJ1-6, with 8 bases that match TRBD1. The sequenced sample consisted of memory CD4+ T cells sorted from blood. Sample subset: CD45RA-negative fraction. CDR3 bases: TGTGCCAGTATGGACAGGGTATTTCGGTCACCCCTCCACTTT. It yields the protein CASMDRVFRSPLHF.